Shown below are 8 T cell receptor beta chains from a single sample sequenced in a study of blood T cells in healthy people across ages (dated by TCRdb to the mid-2010s). The library was made by 5' RACE. Sequencer: Illumina HiSeq 2500. A second PCR of roughly 7 to 11 cycles was performed with a sample-barcoded 5' primer and a J-beta primer mix. TCRdb itself trimmed the public reads at Q25 with fastp, ran MiXCR and retained productive beta chains. Under each unique CDR3 protein, matching rows form one entry showing the most common genes and DNA. The sample records 750,000 to 950,000 distinct CDR3 sequences, less than 70% of which are singletons. Approximately 40% of the sample belongs to the ten largest clones. The sequenced sample consisted of blood. The receptors here all came from an older man in good health.

V and J are TRBV13 and TRBJ2-5, with D possibly matching TRBD1 (6 bases). Germline lookup yields CDR1 PRHDT and CDR2 FYEKMQ (reference sequence). V was trimmed by 2 bases and J by 5 bases, leaving 15 bases between them. The CDR3 has 15 amino acids. The CDR3 DNA reads TGTGCCAGCAGCTTACGTGGGGGCAAAGGCGAGACCCAGTACTTC. Translated: CASSLRGGKGETQYF. Drawing the rest from reference TRBV13 and TRBJ2-5, the complete variable domain is AAGVIQSPRHLIKEKRETATLKCYPIPRHDTVYWYQQGPGQDPQFLISFYEKMQSDKGSIPDRFSAQQFSDYHSELNMSSLELGDSALYFCASSLRGGKGETQYFGPGTRLLVL.

The rearrangement links TRBV18 to TRBJ1-4, with D perhaps matching TRBD1 (6 bases). The CDR3 is 15 amino acids. Trimming cost V 6 bases and J 7 bases, with 18 bases left between them. CDR1 and CDR2 from the germline V gene are KGHSH and LQKENI. The CDR3 protein is CASSRGQSEVEKLFF. In DNA, the CDR3 is TGTGCCAGCTCCCGAGGACAGTCGGAGGTTGAAAAACTGTTTTTT.

This chain links TRBV2 with TRBJ2-6; maybe TRBD2 (6 bases). There are 17 residues in the CDR3. The V end was cut by 7 bases, the J end by 0 bases, with 16 bases between. Germline V CDR1 and CDR2: SNHLY, FYNNEI. The CDR3 sequence is CASNRGGGPSGANVLTF. DNA of the CDR3: TGTGCCAGCAACCGGGGAGGCGGACCCTCTGGGGCCAACGTCCTGACTTTC.

V and J are TRBV7-2 and TRBJ1-2, with 7 bases that match TRBD1. This CDR3 comprises 14 residues. Germline CDR1 SGHTA, CDR2 FQGNSA. V was pared by 3 bases and J by 8 bases, with 9 bases of the junction left unmatched. The CDR3 nucleotides are TGTGCCAGCAGCTTCGACAGGGCCCTTGGAGGCTACACCTTC. Translating it yields CASSFDRALGGYTF.

The sample holds one count of this clonotype. The rearrangement uses TRBV5-1 and TRBJ1-2, with 7 bases fitting TRBD1. Trimming took 4 bases from V and 5 from J; bases not matched to a gene: 8. The germline gives CDR1 SGHRS, CDR2 YFSETQ. The CDR3 has 14 amino acids. CDR3 sequence (DNA): TGCGCCAGCAGCATGACGAGACAGGGTTATGGCTACACCTTC. It specifies CASSMTRQGYGYTF.

The chain links TRBV4-2 to TRBJ2-5; 10 nucleotides agree with TRBD1. This CDR3 is built from 16 residues. After removal of 0 bases from V and 4 bases from J, the junction contained 5 bases not matched to a gene. In germline, CDR1 is LGHNA, CDR2 YNFKEQ. In DNA, the CDR3 is TGTGCCAGCAGCCAAGATGCCGGGACAGGGGCAGAGACCCAGTACTTC. This encodes CASSQDAGTGAETQYF.

This clonotype was counted only a few times. The gene calls are TRBV20-1 and TRBJ2-1; D may be TRBD2 (6 bases). Germline V gene sequence: CDR1 DFQATT, CDR2 SNEGSKA (reference sequence). V lost 3 bases to trimming and J lost 9 bases, with 12 bases between them. There are 12 residues in the CDR3. CDR3 in amino acids: CSARGGAGEQFF. The DNA for the CDR3 is TGCAGTGCTAGGGGCGGAGCGGGTGAGCAGTTCTTC.

The gene calls are TRBV6-1 and TRBJ1-1, with unresolved D. The CDR3 totals 13 residues. V was clipped by 4 bases and J by 4 bases, with 10 bases between them. CDR1 and CDR2 from the germline V gene are MNHNS and SASEGT. The CDR3 reads CASSVGSGTEAFF. In DNA, the CDR3 is TGTGCCAGCAGTGTAGGATCTGGCACTGAAGCTTTCTTT.